These T cell receptor beta chains were read from a single sample in a study of PD-L1 blockade in urothelial cancer. Sequencing was performed with immunoSEQ multiplex PCR; in TCRdb, only in-frame clones are kept and a portion is missing. The sample consists of about 56,000 clones, 65% to 90% of them appearing once. Sequencing was performed on PBMCs, taken around atezolizumab (anti-PD-L1) treatment. All receptors derive from a man between 65 and 85 years old with urothelial cancer. CDR3s include the opening cysteine and the closing phenylalanine or tryptophan. The order of the fields is V gene, D gene, J gene, clone size, CDR3 protein, CDR3 DNA. D genes are given only for firm matches. The listing skips clone size in some rows; elsewhere it reads once, few, many or a size class.

>TRBV5-1|NA|TRBJ1-2|NA
CASSLRGVEGYTF
TGCGCCAGCAGCTTGCGCGGAGTCGAAGGCTACACCTTC
>TRBV30|TRBD2|TRBJ2-2|NA
CAWALTSGPGELFF
TGTGCCTGGGCCTTGACTAGCGGACCCGGGGAGCTGTTTTTT
>TRBV4-1|TRBD1|TRBJ1-1|NA
CASSVRQGLYTEAFF
TGCGCCAGCAGCGTACGACAGGGGTTGTACACTGAAGCTTTCTTT
>TRBV2|NA|TRBJ2-7|NA
CASSLGSSYEQYF
TGTGCCAGCAGCCTAGGTAGTAGCTACGAGCAGTACTTC
>TRBV6-1|TRBD1|TRBJ1-3|NA
CASSATGVSGNTIYF
TGTGCCAGCAGCGCGACAGGGGTTAGCGGAAACACCATATATTTT
>TRBV2|TRBD1|TRBJ2-5|NA
CASSGWGQETQYF
TGTGCCAGCAGCGGATGGGGACAGGAGACCCAGTACTTC
>TRBV2|NA|TRBJ2-7|few
CASRDTTYEQYF
TGTGCCAGCCGGGACACCACCTACGAGCAGTACTTC
>TRBV5-1|NA|TRBJ1-5|NA
CASSLGSGDQPQHF
TGCGCCAGCAGCTTGGGTTCAGGGGATCAGCCCCAGCATTTT
>TRBV15|NA|TRBJ2-5|NA
CATSRDGLGGETQYF
TGTGCCACCAGCAGAGATGGGCTAGGAGGTGAGACCCAGTACTTC
>TRBV6-1|TRBD2|TRBJ2-1|NA
CASSEATASGSDEQFF
TGTGCCAGCAGTGAGGCTACGGCTAGCGGGAGCGATGAGCAGTTCTTC
>TRBV5-1|TRBD1|TRBJ1-1|NA
CASSLTGEGTEAFF
TGCGCCAGCAGCTTGACAGGGGAAGGGACTGAAGCTTTCTTT
>TRBV27|NA|TRBJ1-2|NA
CASSTTPDTNYGYTF
TGTGCCAGCAGTACCACACCGGACACGAACTATGGCTACACCTTC
>TRBV6-1|TRBD1|TRBJ1-2|once
CASSDQGDDYGYTF
TGTGCCAGCAGTGATCAGGGGGATGACTATGGCTACACCTTC
>TRBV9|NA|TRBJ2-5|once
CASSVGSRDQETQYF
TGTGCCAGCAGCGTAGGGAGCAGGGACCAAGAGACCCAGTACTTC
>TRBV2|NA|TRBJ1-1|NA
CASRKGRDTEAFF
TGTGCCAGCAGGAAAGGGAGGGACACTGAAGCTTTCTTT
>TRBV5-1|NA|TRBJ2-7|NA
CASSFTGSSYEQYF
TGCGCCAGCAGCTTTACAGGTAGCTCCTACGAGCAGTACTTC
>TRBV4-1|NA|TRBJ2-6|NA
CASSQDWGPGANVLTF
TGCGCCAGCAGCCAAGACTGGGGGCCTGGGGCCAACGTCCTGACTTTC
>TRBV6-5|TRBD1|TRBJ1-3|NA
CASSLGQGGGNTIYF
TGTGCCAGCAGCCTGGGACAGGGCGGTGGAAACACCATATATTTT
>TRBV28|TRBD2|TRBJ2-7|NA
CASRKAAGVFSYEQYF
TGTGCCAGCAGGAAAGCAGCGGGAGTTTTCTCCTACGAGCAGTACTTC
>TRBV11-2|NA|TRBJ1-2|NA
CASSLVDNSLYGYTF
TGTGCCAGCAGCTTAGTCGACAACTCCCTCTATGGCTACACCTTC
>TRBV4-1|NA|TRBJ1-3|NA
CASSQVLGRGSGNTIYF
TGCGCCAGCAGCCAAGTCCTGGGCAGGGGATCTGGAAACACCATATATTTT
>TRBV27|TRBD2|TRBJ2-7|NA
CASSLSGGERTYEQYF
TGTGCCAGCAGTTTATCGGGGGGGGAACGTACCTACGAGCAGTACTTC
>TRBV6-1|NA|TRBJ1-5|NA
CASSDITLGGSNQPQHF
TGTGCCAGCAGTGATATTACCCTCGGGGGGAGCAATCAGCCCCAGCATTTT
>TRBV10-2|TRBD2|TRBJ2-3|NA
CASSDWRESVDTQYF
TGCGCCAGCAGTGATTGGCGGGAGAGCGTAGATACGCAGTATTTT
>TRBV11-2|NA|TRBJ2-2|NA
CASSLLWSGTGELFF
TGTGCCAGCAGCTTACTTTGGAGCGGGACCGGGGAGCTGTTTTTT
>TRBV15|TRBD1|TRBJ2-1|NA
CATSRGNRGSEQFF
TGTGCCACCAGCAGAGGAAACAGGGGGAGTGAGCAGTTCTTC
>TRBV9|NA|TRBJ2-1|NA
CASSTRDRTYNEQFF
TGTGCCAGCAGCACTCGAGACAGGACCTACAATGAGCAGTTCTTC
>TRBV28|TRBD2|TRBJ2-3|NA
CASSLLAGGPNTQYF
TGTGCCAGCAGTTTACTAGCGGGAGGGCCAAATACGCAGTATTTT
>TRBV4-1|TRBD2|TRBJ2-5|NA
CASSQVSQTSGRATQYF
TGCGCCAGCAGCCAAGTTTCCCAGACTAGCGGGAGGGCGACCCAGTACTTC
>TRBV6-5|TRBD1|TRBJ2-3|NA
CASRPQGARLNTQYF
TGTGCCAGCAGGCCACAGGGGGCGCGTTTAAATACGCAGTATTTT
>TRBV11-2|NA|TRBJ2-2|NA
CASSLERSPGELFF
TGTGCCAGCAGCTTAGAACGGTCCCCCGGGGAGCTGTTTTTT
>TRBV5-4|TRBD2|TRBJ2-7|once
CASTIYSREPYEQYF
TGTGCCAGTACCATCTACTCGCGGGAGCCCTACGAGCAGTACTTC
>TRBV5-1|NA|TRBJ1-4|NA
CASSFNVGGTNEKLFF
TGCGCCAGCAGCTTTAACGTAGGGGGTACTAATGAAAAACTGTTTTTT
>TRBV6-1|TRBD2|TRBJ2-1|NA
CASSEAPGLVGGGSYNEQFF
TGTGCCAGCAGTGAAGCCCCGGGACTAGTCGGAGGAGGCTCCTACAATGAGCAGTTCTTC
>TRBV7-6|TRBD2|TRBJ2-1|NA
CASSLLAATSYNEQFF
TGTGCCAGCAGCTTGCTAGCGGCCACGTCCTACAATGAGCAGTTCTTC
>TRBV11-2|NA|TRBJ2-7|NA
CASSLVGRRDAYEQYF
TGTGCCAGCAGCTTAGTTGGTCGGAGGGACGCCTACGAGCAGTACTTC
>TRBV11-2|NA|TRBJ2-1|NA
CASSLDQGLYNEQFF
TGTGCCAGCAGCTTAGACCAGGGGCTGTACAATGAGCAGTTCTTC
>TRBV9|TRBD1|TRBJ1-1|NA
CASSPGGLNTEAFF
TGTGCCAGCAGCCCAGGGGGCTTAAACACTGAAGCTTTCTTT
>TRBV29-1|TRBD2|TRBJ2-3|NA
CSIAGGPAGGTDTQYF
TGCAGCATAGCGGGAGGGCCGGCCGGGGGCACAGATACGCAGTATTTT
>TRBV28|TRBD2|TRBJ2-1|NA
CASRAAGLAGGESYNEQFF
TGTGCCAGCAGGGCCGCGGGACTAGCGGGAGGGGAAAGCTACAATGAGCAGTTCTTC
>TRBV5-1|NA|TRBJ2-6|NA
CASSPGQPSSGANVLTF
TGCGCCAGCAGCCCCGGACAGCCCTCCTCTGGGGCCAACGTCCTGACTTTC
>TRBV19|NA|TRBJ1-1|NA
CASSTPGGGTEAFF
TGTGCCAGTAGTACCCCGGGAGGGGGCACTGAAGCTTTCTTT
>TRBV6-1|NA|TRBJ1-5|NA
CASSESGSSNQPQHF
TGTGCCAGCAGTGAAAGCGGGAGTAGCAATCAGCCCCAGCATTTT
>TRBV5-4|NA|TRBJ2-1|once
CASSPWARNEQFF
TGTGCCAGCAGCCCTTGGGCCCGTAATGAGCAGTTCTTC
>TRBV6-5|NA|TRBJ2-7|NA
CASSYSGGPYEQYF
TGTGCCAGCAGTTACTCGGGCGGGCCCTACGAGCAGTACTTC
>TRBV28|NA|TRBJ2-2|NA
CASSSTLAEKDTGELFF
TGTGCCAGCAGTTCCACGCTGGCGGAGAAAGACACCGGGGAGCTGTTTTTT
>TRBV27|NA|TRBJ2-5|NA
CASSFRRDTLRRETQYF
TGTGCCAGCAGTTTCCGCCGGGACACCTTAAGGAGGGAGACCCAGTACTTC
>TRBV7-3|TRBD2|TRBJ2-2|NA
CASSPFAGVDTGELFF
TGTGCCAGCTCCCCTTTCGCGGGAGTGGACACCGGGGAGCTGTTTTTT
>TRBV6-5|NA|TRBJ1-1|few
CASSFDRPGFQAFF
TGTGCCAGCAGTTTCGACCGGCCGGGGTTCCAAGCTTTCTTT
>TRBV6-1|TRBD1|TRBJ2-5|NA
CASSTGQSFEETQYF
TGTGCCAGCAGCACGGGACAGTCCTTCGAGGAGACCCAGTACTTC
>TRBV10-3|NA|TRBJ1-1|NA
CAVSTNPNTEAFF
TGTGCCGTATCGACAAACCCAAACACTGAAGCTTTCTTT
>TRBV30|NA|TRBJ1-3|once
CAWSPRRHIGNTIYF
TGTGCCTGGAGCCCCAGGAGGCATATTGGAAACACCATATATTTT
>TRBV6-5|NA|TRBJ2-7|NA
CASTRGQPAIEQYF
TGTGCCAGCACCCGAGGACAGCCCGCTATAGAGCAGTACTTC
>TRBV18|NA|TRBJ2-2|NA
CASSREKNTGELFF
TGTGCCAGCTCCAGGGAAAAGAACACCGGGGAGCTGTTTTTT
>TRBV27|TRBD2|TRBJ2-7|NA
CASSIGLAGITYEQYF
TGTGCCAGCAGTATAGGACTAGCGGGAATAACCTACGAGCAGTACTTC